The present T cell receptor (beta chain) was sequenced within a study of T cells in Graves' hyperthyroidism and ophthalmopathy. Study conclusions and caveats: Also found in blood were most expanded thyroid clonotypes above 0.001.

Germline CDR1 is MDHEN and CDR2 is SYDVKM. The CDR3 loop spans 15 amino acids. V was shortened by 5 bases and J by 1 base, with 14 bases between the two germline ends. Each diagnosis drew on symptoms, thyroxine, TRAb, thyroid ultrasound and orbital computed tomography findings. This clonotype was recorded many times. Antigen unknown. Researchers amplified the TCR beta CDR3 regions from RNA transcripts. A set of HTBI primers served as the primers for a first-round RT-PCR of the TCR CDR3. Using its own MiXCR run on the multiplex PCR reads, TCRdb lists one record per CDR3 protein. This sample has about 400,000 distinct CDR3 sequences; around 13% occur once, and the top ten carry around a tenth.

The receptor's source is a young woman with Graves' hyperthyroidism. The V call is TRBV28, the J call TRBJ1-1, with D unresolved. Sequencing was done on a sample of blood. CDR3 in amino acids: CASSPTSAGNTEAFF. The CDR3 DNA reads as TGTGCCAGCAGTCCCACGTCGGCAGGGAACACTGAAGCTTTCTTT.